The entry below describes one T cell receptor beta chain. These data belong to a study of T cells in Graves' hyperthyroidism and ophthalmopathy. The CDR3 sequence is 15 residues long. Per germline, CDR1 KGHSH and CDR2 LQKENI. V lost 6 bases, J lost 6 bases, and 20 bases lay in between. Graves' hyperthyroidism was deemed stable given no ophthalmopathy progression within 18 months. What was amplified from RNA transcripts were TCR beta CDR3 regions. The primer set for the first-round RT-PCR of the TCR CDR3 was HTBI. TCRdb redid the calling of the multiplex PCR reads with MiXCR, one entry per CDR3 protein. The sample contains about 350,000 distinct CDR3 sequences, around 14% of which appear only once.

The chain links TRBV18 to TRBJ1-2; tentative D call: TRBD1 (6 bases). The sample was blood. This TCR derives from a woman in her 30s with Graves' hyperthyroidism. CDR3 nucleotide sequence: TGTGCCAGCTCCCAAATCCAGGGGCGCCCGGATGGCTACACCTTC. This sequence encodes CASSQIQGRPDGYTF. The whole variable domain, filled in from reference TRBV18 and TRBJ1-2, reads NAGVMQNPRHLVRRRGQEARLRCSPMKGHSHVYWYRQLPEEGLKFMVYLQKENIIDESGMPKERFSAEFPKEGPSILRIQQVVRGDSAAYFCASSQIQGRPDGYTFGSGTRLTVV.